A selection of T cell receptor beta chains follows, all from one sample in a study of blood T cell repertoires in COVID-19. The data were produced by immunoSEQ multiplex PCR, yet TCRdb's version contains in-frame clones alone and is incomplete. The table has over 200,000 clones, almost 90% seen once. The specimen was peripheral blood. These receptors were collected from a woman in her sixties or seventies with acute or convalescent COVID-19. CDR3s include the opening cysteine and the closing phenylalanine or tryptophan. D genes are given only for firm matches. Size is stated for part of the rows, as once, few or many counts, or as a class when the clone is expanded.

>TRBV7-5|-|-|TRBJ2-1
TGTGCCAGAATATCAGACGGGTTCAGTTTTCCCCCGGATGAGCAGTTCTTC
CARISDGFSFPPDEQFF
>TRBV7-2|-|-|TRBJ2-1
TGTGCCAGCAGCTTAGGGGCTGTCTCCTACAATGAGCAGTTCTTC
CASSLGAVSYNEQFF
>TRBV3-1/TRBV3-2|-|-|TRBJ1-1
TGTGCCAGCAGCCAGAGGGAAGGCGGGAGGGCTTTCTTT
CASSQREGGRAFF
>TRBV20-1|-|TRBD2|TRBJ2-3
TGCAGTGCGGGGACTAGTTGGGCGCAGTATTTT
CSAGTSWAQYF
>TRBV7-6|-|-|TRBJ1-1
TGTGCCAGCAGCGGCGACAGGTCGGCTGAAGCTTTCTTT
CASSGDRSAEAFF
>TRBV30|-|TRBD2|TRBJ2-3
TGTGCCTGGGCCGTCCCCCCGGGACTAACCACAGATACGCAGTATTTT
CAWAVPPGLTTDTQYF
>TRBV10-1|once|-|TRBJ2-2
TGCGCCAGCGCCAACACAAGGAACACCGGGGAGCTGTTTTTT
CASANTRNTGELFF
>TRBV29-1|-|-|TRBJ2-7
TGCAGCGTTGTTTTGGGGCTCTACGAGCAGTACTTC
CSVVLGLYEQYF
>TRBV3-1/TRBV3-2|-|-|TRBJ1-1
TGTGCCAGCAGCCAAGGGGGCGGTTACACTGAAGCTTTCTTT
CASSQGGGYTEAFF
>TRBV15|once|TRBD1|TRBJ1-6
TGTGCCACCAGCAGGGACAAACGGCCGGTAACAGGGGATTCACCCCTCCACTTT
CATSRDKRPVTGDSPLHF
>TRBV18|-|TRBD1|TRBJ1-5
TGTGCCAGCTCCCTAGGGACAGGGCTCAATCAGCCCCAGCATTTT
CASSLGTGLNQPQHF
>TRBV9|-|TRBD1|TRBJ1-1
TGTGCCAGCAGCTTAGGACAGGGGTCTGAAGCTTTCTTT
CASSLGQGSEAFF
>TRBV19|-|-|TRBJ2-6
TGTGCCAGTAGTCCCTACCCGGGCTCTGGGGCCAACGTCCTGACTTTC
CASSPYPGSGANVLTF
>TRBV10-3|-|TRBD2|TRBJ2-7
TGTGCCATCAGTGAGTTTCGGACTAGCGGGGACGAGCAGTACTTC
CAISEFRTSGDEQYF
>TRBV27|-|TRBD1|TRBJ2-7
TGTGCCAGCAGTCCCCTTAAGACAGGGGGCAACGAGCAGTACTTC
CASSPLKTGGNEQYF
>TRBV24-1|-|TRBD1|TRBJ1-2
TGTGCCACCAGCGGGACAGGGTATGGCTACACCTTC
CATSGTGYGYTF
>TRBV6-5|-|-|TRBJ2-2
TGTGCCAGCAAAGCAGTCGGGGTACGGAACGGGGAGCTGTTTTTT
CASKAVGVRNGELFF
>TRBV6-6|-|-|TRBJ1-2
TGTGCCAGCTCCTCCTATGGCTACACCTTC
CASSSYGYTF
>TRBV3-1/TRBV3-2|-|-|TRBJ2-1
TGTGCCAGCAGCCAGGCTGGGGGGTTGGGCAATGAGCAGTTCTTC
CASSQAGGLGNEQFF
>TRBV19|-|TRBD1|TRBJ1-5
TGTGCCAGTAGTATTAGGACAGGGGGGAATCAGCCCCAGCATTTT
CASSIRTGGNQPQHF
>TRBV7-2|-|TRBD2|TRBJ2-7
TGTGCCAGCAGCGGTCGCCCGGGACTAGCGGGAGGGTACCTATACGAGCAGTACTTC
CASSGRPGLAGGYLYEQYF
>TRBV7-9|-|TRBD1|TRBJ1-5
TGTGCCAGCAGCTTAGCCACAGGGGCGGACGTTAATAGCAATCAGCCCCAGCATTTT
CASSLATGADVNSNQPQHF
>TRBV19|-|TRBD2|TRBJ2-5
TGTGCCAGTAGTATAAAGCGGGGACAAGAGACCCAGTACTTC
CASSIKRGQETQYF
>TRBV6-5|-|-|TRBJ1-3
TGTGCCAGCAGAGTAACAGTCGGAAGCGGAAACACCATATATTTT
CASRVTVGSGNTIYF
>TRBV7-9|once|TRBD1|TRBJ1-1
TGTGCCAGCAGAACAAGGGGGCCATCGGGCACTGAAGCTTTCTTT
CASRTRGPSGTEAFF